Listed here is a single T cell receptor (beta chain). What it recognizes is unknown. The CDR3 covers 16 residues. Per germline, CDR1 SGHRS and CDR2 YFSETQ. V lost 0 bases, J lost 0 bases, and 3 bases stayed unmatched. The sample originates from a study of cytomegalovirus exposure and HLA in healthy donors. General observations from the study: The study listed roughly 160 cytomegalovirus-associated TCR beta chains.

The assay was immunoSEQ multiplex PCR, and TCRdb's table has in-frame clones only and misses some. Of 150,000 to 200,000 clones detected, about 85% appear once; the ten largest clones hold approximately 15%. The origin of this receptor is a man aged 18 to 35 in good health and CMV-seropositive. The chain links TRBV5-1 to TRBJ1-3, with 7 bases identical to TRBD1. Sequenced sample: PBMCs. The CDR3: CASSLVYRGSGNTIYF. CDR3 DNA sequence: TGCGCCAGCAGCTTGGTCTACAGGGGCTCTGGAAACACCATATATTTT.